Below, 29 T cell receptor beta chains from the same sample are listed, as sequenced in a study of blood T cell repertoires in COVID-19. Using immunoSEQ multiplex PCR, the repertoire was profiled, and TCRdb retains in-frame clones only, with some absent. The sample contains some 270,000 clones, 75% to 90% of which appear only once. Sequencing input: peripheral blood. These receptors all come from a man aged 25 to 40 with acute or convalescent COVID-19.

A note on this clone: Its ends do not fully match the called genes, so a read error is possible. V gene TRBV5-6 combines with J gene TRBJ2-1; 7 bases align to TRBD1. The germline CDR1 and CDR2 sequences are SGHDT and YYEEEE. The CDR3 covers 15 residues. CDR3 in DNA: TGTGCCAGCACCTTGGGCTCAGGGGGCTACAATGAGCAGTTCTTC. It codes for CASTLGSGGYNEQFF.

V and J are TRBV7-8 and TRBJ1-5, with 10 bases lining up with TRBD1. V lost 2 bases to trimming and J lost 1 base; unmatched junction nucleotides: 2. The CDR3 has 16 residues. Germline CDR1 SGHVS, CDR2 FQNEAQ. This CDR3 is CASSLWGQGSNQPQHF. CDR3 nucleotides: TGTGCCAGCAGCTTATGGGGACAGGGGAGCAATCAGCCCCAGCATTTT.

This chain uses TRBV19 with TRBJ1-2, with TRBD1 matching 7 bases. The ends lost 7 bases at V and 2 bases at J; junction bases unmatched: 7. The CDR3 runs to 14 residues. The germline CDR1 and CDR2 sequences are LNHDA and SQIVND (reference sequence). CDR3 bases: TGTGCCAGTAATTCCCCCAGGGGGAACTATGGCTACACCTTC. Translating gives CASNSPRGNYGYTF.

This sequence joins TRBV18 and TRBJ1-2; 9 nucleotides match TRBD1. With V trimmed by 4 bases and J by 4 bases, 7 bases remained unmatched. This CDR3 region has 15 residues. Germline V lookup: CDR1 KGHSH, CDR2 LQKENI. CDR3 in DNA: TGTGCCAGCTCACGAACCTTGACAGGGGGCTATGGCTACACCTTC. This translates into CASSRTLTGGYGYTF.

Comment on this clone: An end of the junction does not agree with germline; a read error may underlie this. The V and J genes are TRBV7-7 and TRBJ2-2, with 7 bases fitting TRBD2. This CDR3 has 17 residues. Germline V gene sequence: CDR1 SSHAT, CDR2 FNYEAQ (reference sequence). The CDR3 DNA reads as TGTGCTAGCAGCTTAGCGGGTGGGGCCGTAAACACCGGGGAGCTGTTTTTT. It encodes CASSLAGGAVNTGELFF.

CDR3 in amino acids: CSVVVQEQFF. The CDR3 DNA is TGCAGCGTTGTTGTTCAGGAGCAGTTCTTC. V and J are TRBV29-1 and TRBJ2-1, with D unresolved. V shed 4 bases and J shed 10 bases, with 8 bases lying between them. The germline CDR1 and CDR2 sequences are SQVTM and ANQGSEA. The CDR3 is made up of 10 amino acids.

This clone has a single count. The rearrangement uses TRBV10-3 and TRBJ2-7, with D possibly being TRBD2 (6 bases). CDR3 length: 14 residues. Germline-derived CDR1 and CDR2 are ENHRY and SYGVKD. The CDR3, as DNA: TGTGCAACCGGGACTCGTTTGAGCTCCTACGAGCAGTACTTC. Translating it yields CATGTRLSSYEQYF.

The rearrangement uses TRBV5-6 and TRBJ1-4; no clear D gene. The V end was cut by 3 bases, the J end by 0 bases, with 12 bases between. The germline V gene encodes CDR1 SGHDT and CDR2 YYEEEE. The CDR3 spans 16 residues. For the CDR3, the DNA is TGTGCCAGCAGCTGGCGGGCGGGCTCAACTAATGAAAAACTGTTTTTT. Its translation is CASSWRAGSTNEKLFF.

The rearrangement links TRBV6-5 to TRBJ1-2; D may be TRBD1 (6 bases). The CDR3 spans 14 residues. The ends were cut back, 3 bases at V and 5 bases at J, with 13 bases in the middle. In germline, CDR1 is MNHEY, CDR2 SVGAGI. The CDR3 loop is CASSYSRTVYGYTF. In DNA, the CDR3 is TGTGCCAGCAGTTATTCCCGGACAGTGTATGGCTACACCTTC.

Concerning this clone itself: At one end the junction does not follow the germline gene, possibly because of a read error. The chain uses TRBV29-1 and TRBJ2-7; 8 bases are a match to TRBD1. Germline CDR1 SQVTM, CDR2 ANQGSEA. The CDR3 runs to 14 residues. In DNA, the CDR3 is TGCAGCGCTGAACCCGGGACAGGAGGCTACGAGCAGTACTTC. This codes for CSAEPGTGGYEQYF.

V gene TRBV3-1 (or the pseudogene TRBV3-2) combines with J gene TRBJ2-1; 10 bases are a match to TRBD2. This CDR3 has 16 amino acids. With V trimmed by 1 base and J by 10 bases, 10 bases remained unmatched. Germline V gene data show CDR1 as LGHDT and CDR2 as YNNKEL (reference sequence). CDR3: CASSQVRLAGVNEQFF. In DNA form, the CDR3 reads TGTGCCAGCAGCCAAGTCCGCCTAGCGGGAGTAAACGAGCAGTTCTTC.

This clone has a handful of counts. J is TRBJ2-1 and V is TRBV4-2, with 14 positions matching TRBD2. Germline V gene lookup returns CDR1 LGHNA and CDR2 YNFKEQ. The J segment lost 4 bases and the V segment lost 0 bases, leaving 5 bases of the junction unmatched. The CDR3 runs to 18 residues. The CDR3, as DNA: TGTGCCAGCAGCCAAGACGGGACTAGCGGGAGTAGGTACAATGAGCAGTTCTTC. The encoded protein is CASSQDGTSGSRYNEQFF.

Comment on this clone: In the same sample, other DNA sequences code for this CDR3. The chain employs TRBV3-1 (or the pseudogene TRBV3-2) and TRBJ2-7; D is unresolved. V lost 3 bases and J 0 bases, leaving 9 bases between the germline ends. Germline CDR1 is LGHDT and CDR2 is YNNKEL (reference sequence). This CDR3 comprises 14 residues. The CDR3 region is CASSHSGTSYEQYF. DNA for the CDR3: TGTGCCAGCAGCCACTCAGGTACCTCCTACGAGCAGTACTTC.

V usage is TRBV5-4 and J usage is TRBJ1-1; 7 bases are shared with TRBD1. This CDR3 is 14 amino acids long. With 3 bases clipped from V and 5 bases from J, the junction kept 7 bases outside the gene matches. Germline CDR1 reads SGHNT; CDR2 reads YYREEE (reference sequence). CDR3 DNA sequence: TGTGCCAGCAGCTCTGGGACAGAGCTTACTGAAGCTTTCTTT. This encodes CASSSGTELTEAFF.

This clone was recorded only once. This chain links TRBV14 with TRBJ2-1; 10 bases map to TRBD1. After removal of 4 bases from V and 6 bases from J, the junction contained 9 bases not matched to a gene. CDR3 size: 16 residues. Germline lookup yields CDR1 SGHDN and CDR2 FVKESK. The CDR3 spells CASSRSQRDRGNEQFF. As DNA, the CDR3 is TGTGCCAGCAGCCGTTCCCAGAGGGACAGGGGCAATGAGCAGTTCTTC.

The V call is TRBV4-2, the J call TRBJ2-5; D may be TRBD2 (6 bases). This CDR3 has 14 amino acids. Trimming removed 5 bases at V and 7 bases at J, with 17 bases between. The germline gives CDR1 LGHNA, CDR2 YNFKEQ. The CDR3: CASSEGAGRGTQYF. In nucleotides, the CDR3 is TGTGCCAGCAGCGAAGGGGCGGGAAGGGGGACCCAGTACTTC.

The J gene is TRBJ1-2, the V gene TRBV18; possible D gene TRBD1, 5 bases. The CDR3 is 12 residues long. The germline V and J ends were trimmed by 3 bases and 6 bases, with 8 bases remaining between them. The germline CDR1 and CDR2 sequences are KGHSH and LQKENI. CDR3 bases: TGTGCCAGCTCACCGGGGGGAGATGGCTACACCTTC. Translating gives CASSPGGDGYTF. Full variable domain (rest looked up from reference TRBV18 and TRBJ1-2): NAGVMQNPRHLVRRRGQEARLRCSPMKGHSHVYWYRQLPEEGLKFMVYLQKENIIDESGMPKERFSAEFPKEGPSILRIQQVVRGDSAAYFCASSPGGDGYTFGSGTRLTVV.

V usage is TRBV5-4 and J usage is TRBJ1-2; D is ambiguous. V lost 1 base, J lost 1 base, and 8 bases lay in between. This CDR3 has 14 amino acids. Looked up from germline, CDR1 is SGHNT and CDR2 is YYREEE (reference sequence). CDR3 bases: TGTGCCAGCAGCTTGATCGGGGTTAACTATGGCTACACCTTC. Protein sequence: CASSLIGVNYGYTF.

V gene TRBV30 combines with J gene TRBJ2-1; 7 bases agree with TRBD2. Germline assignment: CDR1 GTSNPN and CDR2 SVGIG (reference sequence). The CDR3 spans 17 residues. The junction had 13 bases not matched to a gene; V was cut back by 3 bases and J by 2 bases. The CDR3 region has the DNA TGTGCCTGGAGGTTTGGGTCCGGCGGGAGTACCTACAATGAGCAGTTCTTC. Residues: CAWRFGSGGSTYNEQFF.

This chain links TRBV6-5 with TRBJ1-1; 9 bases line up with TRBD1. The J segment lost 4 bases and the V segment lost 5 bases, leaving 2 bases of the junction unmatched. This CDR3 contains 13 residues. The germline CDR1 and CDR2 sequences are MNHEY and SVGAGI. CDR3 nucleotide sequence: TGTGCCAGCAGTAAGGACAGGGGCACTGAAGCTTTCTTT. Its translation is CASSKDRGTEAFF.

This chain joins TRBV3-1 (or the pseudogene TRBV3-2) and TRBJ1-6, with D possibly being TRBD1 (5 bases). CDR1 LGHDT and CDR2 YNNKEL come from the germline V gene (reference sequence). The CDR3 has 15 amino acids. With 3 bases removed from V and 9 bases from J, the gap between germline ends came to 15 bases. The DNA of the CDR3 is TGTGCCAGCAGCCATCGGAGGGACTTCGGTTCACCCCTCCACTTT. Residues: CASSHRRDFGSPLHF.

The chain employs TRBV18 and TRBJ1-5; possibly TRBD1 for D (5 bases). V lost 4 bases and J lost 7, with 14 bases in between. CDR1 KGHSH and CDR2 LQKENI come from the germline V gene. CDR3 length equals 14 residues. The CDR3 nucleotides are TGTGCCAGCTCACTTGCGGACACGATCCAGCCCCAGCATTTT. Its protein is CASSLADTIQPQHF.

The chain has TRBV27 and TRBJ2-7, with D perhaps matching TRBD2 (5 bases). The CDR3 is 13 residues long. Deletions cut 6 bases from V and 2 bases from J, with 11 bases between. Looked up from germline, CDR1 is MNHEY and CDR2 is SMNVEV (reference sequence). CDR3 residues: CASSLGVAYEQYF. Here the CDR3 DNA reads TGTGCCAGCAGCTTGGGAGTGGCCTACGAGCAGTACTTC.

The genes are TRBV7-9 and TRBJ1-6; 9 bases are a match to TRBD1. Germline V gene lookup returns CDR1 SEHNR and CDR2 FQNEAQ (reference sequence). V lost 0 bases to trimming and J lost 8 bases; unmatched junction nucleotides: 2. The CDR3 runs 15 residues. The CDR3: CASSLAGQGHSPLHF. The CDR3 DNA sequence: TGTGCCAGCAGCTTAGCGGGACAGGGTCATTCACCCCTCCACTTT.

The chain couples TRBV6-5 to TRBJ2-1, with TRBD1 matching over 10 bases. Looked up from germline, CDR1 is MNHEY and CDR2 is SVGAGI. V dropped 10 bases and J dropped 12; count of bases not matched to a gene: 18. The CDR3 is 15 amino acids. The CDR3 DNA reads TGTGCCACCCAAAGAGAAGGGGGACAGGGGTTCGGGCAGTTCTTC. Translation gives CATQREGGQGFGQFF.

The chain is built from TRBV19 and TRBJ2-1; a possible D gene is TRBD1 (5 bases). Germline CDR1 is LNHDA and CDR2 is SQIVND (reference sequence). The V end was cut by 3 bases, the J end by 3 bases, with 18 bases between. This CDR3 is built from 17 residues. The CDR3 nucleotides are TGTGCCAGTAGTATTCGGGCAGGGCTAAGGGTCTACAATGAGCAGTTCTTC. It translates to CASSIRAGLRVYNEQFF.

This chain links TRBV5-1 with TRBJ2-1; perhaps TRBD1 as D (6 bases). This CDR3 is built from 15 residues. Germline CDR1 SGHRS, CDR2 YFSETQ. The germline V and J ends were trimmed by 5 bases and 1 base, with 13 bases remaining between them. The chain's CDR3 is CASRNRQDSYNEQFF. The DNA of the CDR3 is TGCGCCAGCAGGAATCGACAGGATTCCTACAATGAGCAGTTCTTC.

The DNA for the CDR3 is TGTGCCAGCAGCCCCCTCCCGGGGTTTGCAGATACGCAGTATTTT. Translating gives CASSPLPGFADTQYF. The chain has TRBV7-2 and TRBJ2-3, with D maybe TRBD2 (5 bases). The CDR3 contains 15 residues. Looked up from germline, CDR1 is SGHTA and CDR2 is FQGNSA. V dropped 5 bases and J dropped 4 bases, with 16 bases sitting between them.

The V gene is TRBV5-6, the J gene TRBJ1-2; D not resolved. Germline-derived CDR1 and CDR2 are SGHDT and YYEEEE. Trimming removed 6 bases at V and 5 bases at J, with 20 bases between. The CDR3 contains 15 residues. The DNA of the CDR3 is TGTGCCAGCAACCTACTTCGAGGGCTTGGGTATGGCTACACCTTC. As protein: CASNLLRGLGYGYTF.